This is a list of T cell receptor beta chains from one sample in a study of T cell repertoires in cytomegalovirus infection. TCRdb reprocessed the reads with MiXCR, giving one entry per CDR3 protein. The table shows 250,000 to 300,000 distinct CDR3 sequences, with roughly an eighth occurring only once. The material sequenced was PBMCs. Receptor source: a human donor in good health (CMV status not recorded). Some clones in this sample may be carry-over from other donors' samples. CDR3s include the opening cysteine and the closing phenylalanine or tryptophan. A D gene is named only where the DNA matches it firmly. Clone sizes are given selectively: once, few, many, or a class where the clone is expanded.

>TRBJ2-2|many|TRBV7-9|.
CASSPLGTNTGELFF
TGTGCCAGCAGCCCGCTGGGGACCAACACCGGGGAGCTGTTTTTT
>TRBJ2-7|.|TRBV28|TRBD2
CASSFGLAVGPREQYF
TGTGCCAGCAGTTTTGGACTAGCCGTCGGTCCGAGGGAGCAGTACTTC
>TRBJ1-1|many|TRBV12-3/TRBV12-4|.
CASSFRGTDTEAFF
TGTGCCAGCAGTTTCCGGGGCACAGACACTGAAGCTTTCTTT
>TRBJ2-1|.|TRBV14|.
CASSQDRGSSYNEQFF
TGTGCCAGCAGCCAAGATAGGGGGAGCTCCTACAATGAGCAGTTCTTC
>TRBJ2-7|few|TRBV20-1|.
CSARDLGRTGYEQYF
TGCAGTGCTAGAGATCTCGGGCGAACGGGCTACGAGCAGTACTTC
>TRBJ2-7|.|TRBV19|.
CASSIRVYYEQYF
TGTGCCAGTAGTATCAGGGTCTACTACGAGCAGTACTTC
>TRBJ2-7|.|TRBV29-1|.
CSVGQEFYEQYF
TGCAGCGTTGGGCAGGAGTTCTACGAGCAGTACTTC
>TRBJ1-2|many|TRBV29-1|TRBD1
CSVLMAGTEHNYGYTF
TGCAGCGTTCTGATGGCTGGGACAGAACATAACTATGGCTACACCTTC
>TRBJ1-2|few|TRBV19|TRBD1
CASSFLPGQGAGYGYTF
TGTGCCAGTAGTTTCCTCCCGGGACAGGGGGCTGGATATGGCTACACCTTC
>TRBJ2-3|many|TRBV7-2|.
CASTAQDTQYF
TGTGCCAGCACCGCACAGGATACGCAGTATTTT
>TRBJ2-3|many|TRBV11-2|.
CALGSSGTLDTQYF
TGTGCCTTAGGGAGTAGCGGCACGTTGGATACGCAGTATTTT
>TRBJ2-5|many|TRBV7-6|.
CASTPPGAKETQYF
TGTGCCAGCACCCCACCGGGAGCGAAAGAGACCCAGTACTTC
>TRBJ1-2|.|TRBV20-1|.
CSARAMGWEDGYTF
TGCAGTGCTAGAGCAATGGGGTGGGAGGATGGCTACACCTTC
>TRBJ1-5|.|TRBV28|.
CATGPAAQHF
TGTGCCACCGGCCCCGCGGCCCAGCATTTT
>TRBJ2-1|many|TRBV5-6|.
CASSLAGGGGRGEQFF
TGTGCCAGCAGCTTGGCGGGGGGAGGGGGAAGGGGGGAGCAGTTCTTC
>TRBJ1-1|many|TRBV19|TRBD1
CASIIGRRQGGTEAFF
TGTGCCAGTATTATCGGTAGGAGACAGGGCGGGACTGAAGCTTTCTTT
>TRBJ2-1|.|TRBV4-3|.
CASSQEGGNEQFF
TGCGCCAGCAGCCAAGAAGGCGGAAATGAGCAGTTCTTC
>TRBJ1-1|few|TRBV10-3|TRBD1
CAISEGDRLNTEAFF
TGTGCCATCAGTGAGGGGGACAGACTGAACACTGAAGCTTTCTTT
>TRBJ2-6|.|TRBV7-2|.
CASSLGGGGRGANVLTF
TGTGCCAGCAGCTTAGGGGGGGGGGGGCGAGGGGCCAACGTCCTGACTTTC
>TRBJ1-1|many|TRBV2|TRBD1
CASEGTGSATEAFF
TGTGCCAGTGAGGGGACAGGCTCCGCCACTGAAGCTTTCTTT
>TRBJ2-5|few|TRBV6-5|TRBD1
CASSYPTGVQETQYF
TGTGCCAGCAGTTATCCTACAGGGGTCCAAGAGACCCAGTACTTC
>TRBJ1-4|few|TRBV3-1|.
CASSQTGTSTVGEKLFF
TGTGCCAGCAGCCAAACCGGGACTTCGACGGTCGGGGAAAAACTGTTTTTT
>TRBJ2-7|.|TRBV27|.
CASSLFKGSYEQYF
TGTGCCAGCAGTTTATTCAAGGGGTCCTACGAGCAGTACTTC
>TRBJ2-3|.|TRBV6-5|TRBD2
CASREMGGTDTQYF
TGTGCCAGCCGGGAGATGGGGGGGACAGATACGCAGTATTTT
>TRBJ2-7|few|TRBV5-4|.
CASRLMGEKPYEQYF
TGTGCCAGCAGACTGATGGGGGAAAAACCCTACGAGCAGTACTTC
>TRBJ2-7|many|TRBV2|.
CASSFLDRTYEQYF
TGTGCCAGCAGTTTTCTTGACAGAACCTACGAGCAGTACTTC
>TRBJ1-1|few|TRBV29-1|.
CSVAGGYGNTEAFF
TGCAGCGTTGCGGGGGGGTACGGGAACACTGAAGCTTTCTTT
>TRBJ2-1|many|TRBV7-2|.
CASSLAFSKQFF
TGTGCCAGCAGCTTAGCATTCAGCAAGCAGTTCTTC
>TRBJ2-5|many|TRBV7-2|.
CASSLSRGQETQYF
TGTGCCAGCAGCTTATCGAGGGGGCAAGAGACCCAGTACTTC
>TRBJ2-3|few|TRBV24-1|.
CATSDPGSGAPDTQYF
TGTGCCACCAGTGATCCGGGTAGCGGAGCACCAGATACGCAGTATTTT
>TRBJ1-1|.|TRBV29-1|TRBD1
CSVTWTGATEAFF
TGCAGCGTTACCTGGACAGGGGCCACTGAAGCTTTCTTT
>TRBJ2-5|.|TRBV12-3/TRBV12-4|.
CASSLGIGETQYF
TGTGCCAGCAGTTTGGGCATCGGGGAGACCCAGTACTTC
>TRBJ2-2|.|TRBV28|TRBD1
CASSMPGQGSGGELFF
TGTGCCAGCAGTATGCCGGGACAGGGGAGCGGCGGGGAGCTGTTTTTT
>TRBJ2-1|few|TRBV7-4|.
CAYRGAYYNEQFF
TGTGCCTACCGAGGGGCTTACTACAATGAGCAGTTCTTC
>TRBJ2-5|.|TRBV7-2|TRBD2
CASSLGLAVETQSF
TGTGCCAGCAGCTTGGGACTAGCGGTTGAGACCCAGTCCTTC
>TRBJ2-3|few|TRBV19|TRBD1
CASSRRGGQGVDTQYF
TGTGCCAGTAGTAGGAGGGGGGGACAGGGGGTAGATACGCAGTATTTT
>TRBJ2-5|.|TRBV19|.
CASSKDNLGGQGKATQYF
TGTGCCAGTAGTAAGGACAATCTCGGCGGGCAGGGGAAGGCGACCCAGTACTTC
>TRBJ2-7|few|TRBV29-1|.
CSVSGNSYEQYF
TGCAGCGTCTCCGGTAACTCCTACGAGCAGTACTTC
>TRBJ1-3|many|TRBV12-3/TRBV12-4|.
CASRKTASGNTIYF
TGTGCCAGCAGAAAAACAGCCTCTGGAAACACCATATATTTT
>TRBJ2-3|few|TRBV13|.
CASSLPQGRTDTQYF
TGTGCCAGCAGCTTACCCCAGGGTAGGACAGATACGCAGTATTTT
>TRBJ1-1|many|TRBV7-3|.
CASSLDAGVTEAFF
TGTGCCAGCAGCTTAGATGCGGGGGTGACTGAAGCTTTCTTT
>TRBJ2-3|many|TRBV6-2/TRBV6-3|.
CASSSQATDTQYF
TGTGCCAGCAGTTCCCAGGCCACAGATACGCAGTATTTT
>TRBJ1-2|.|TRBV29-1|.
CSVRTAYGYTF
TGCAGCGTCCGGACAGCTTATGGCTACACCTTC
>TRBJ1-6|few|TRBV20-1|.
CSASKGGLDSPLHF
TGCAGTGCTAGTAAAGGGGGGTTGGATTCACCCCTCCACTTT